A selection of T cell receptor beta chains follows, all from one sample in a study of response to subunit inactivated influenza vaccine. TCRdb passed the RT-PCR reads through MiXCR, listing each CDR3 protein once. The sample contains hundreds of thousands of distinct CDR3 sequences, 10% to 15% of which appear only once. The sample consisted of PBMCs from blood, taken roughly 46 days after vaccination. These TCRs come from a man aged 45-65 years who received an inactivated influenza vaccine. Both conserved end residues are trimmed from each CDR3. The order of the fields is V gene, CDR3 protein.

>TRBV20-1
SAREPTGSTEAF
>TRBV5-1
ASSRGTGVDGYT
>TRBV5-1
ASSLSTDTQY
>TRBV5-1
ASRELGQSYEQY
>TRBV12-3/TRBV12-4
ASSPGLAGYTDTQY
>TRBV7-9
ASSLIARANTGELF
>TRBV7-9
ASSISASSYNEQF
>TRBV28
ASTTRWGADGFSH
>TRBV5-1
ATPHRGGPSTDTQY
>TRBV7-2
ASSSLQGSWETQY
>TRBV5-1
ASRQGFLGNTEAF
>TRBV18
ASSPTSGVNNEQF
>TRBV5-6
ASSGSLGLAGTEQF
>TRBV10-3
AISESDSPGNTEAF
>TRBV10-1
ASSRGTADYEQY
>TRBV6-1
ASSSGPGQGWEQY
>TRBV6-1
ASSPGLENNEQF
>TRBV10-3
VGLAGVKNIQY
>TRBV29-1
SVAPGTGGEGPQH
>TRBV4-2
ASSQVQVAGEGYQETQY
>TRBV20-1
SAMGENEQF
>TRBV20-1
SARDPRGRGDEQF